Listed below are T cell receptor beta chains from one sample, sequenced in a study of OX40 agonist ivuxolimab in advanced cancers. Measured with immunoSEQ multiplex PCR; TCRdb has only the in-frame clones, and not every one. Of some 50,000 clones in the sample, 83% were seen once. Specimen: CD4+ or CD8+ T cells sorted from blood, collected in a trial of the OX40 agonist ivuxolimab. These TCRs come from an adult with an advanced solid tumor such as melanoma, head and neck, liver or kidney cancer. Each CDR3 is given with its conserved first and last residue. Each record gives: V gene, clone size, J gene, CDR3 protein. Only some rows state a clone size, as once, few, many or a class for expanded clones.

>TRBV5-1|few|TRBJ2-5
CASSLGTSGGQETQYF
>TRBV30|.|TRBJ2-1
CASQAGYTYNEQFF
>TRBV7-6|.|TRBJ2-3
CASSQTEDTQYF
>TRBV5-1|.|TRBJ2-3
CASSLGGGAGTDTQYF
>TRBV5-1|.|TRBJ2-2
CASRGTGGTGELFF
>TRBV27|.|TRBJ1-6
CASSFADRGSPLHF
>TRBV13|.|TRBJ1-2
CASSFSSVTEGNYGYTF
>TRBV10-1|.|TRBJ2-2
CASMGQGYTGELFF
>TRBV6-5|.|TRBJ1-6
CASTDRENSPLHF
>TRBV5-5|few|TRBJ1-4
CASSRTGGDEKLFF
>TRBV19|.|TRBJ1-2
CASSIEGRGYTF
>TRBV5-4|.|TRBJ2-1
CASSETSGSQNEQFF
>TRBV7-9|few|TRBJ1-5
CASSLGGYSNQPQHF
>TRBV5-6|few|TRBJ2-5
CASTTLGGTQETQYF
>TRBV30|few|TRBJ1-5
CAWSVLSNQPQHF
>TRBV5-4|once|TRBJ2-5
CASSLDSRSGRQETQYF
>TRBV19|few|TRBJ1-4
CASSGRATNEKLFF
>TRBV14|.|TRBJ2-2
CASSQDRGRWSTGELFF
>TRBV25-1|.|TRBJ2-3
CASSAPGGSDTQYF
>TRBV6-5|.|TRBJ1-4
CASSYSTRSNEKLFF
>TRBV10-3|.|TRBJ1-2
CAISESGADPNYGYTF
>TRBV18|medium-sized|TRBJ2-3
CASSQDTQYF
>TRBV5-1|.|TRBJ2-5
CASSSPQLLAGNRETQYF
>TRBV20-1|once|TRBJ2-5
CSASQETQYF
>TRBV7-8|.|TRBJ1-4
CASSLLGQGVEKLFF
>TRBV6-7|.|TRBJ2-7
CASRKNEQYF
>TRBV28|.|TRBJ2-7
CASSSRLAGTNSYEQYF
>TRBV11-2|once|.
CASSLRAAGDNEQYF
>TRBV19|.|TRBJ2-5
CASSIGAGGPPETQYF
>TRBV27|.|TRBJ1-1
CASSLDSFMNTEAFF
>TRBV11-2|.|TRBJ1-3
CASSRDRIAGNTIYF
>TRBV5-1|.|TRBJ1-1
CASKDSPNTEAFF
>TRBV5-4|.|TRBJ2-5
CASSSDRKETQYF
>TRBV7-9|.|TRBJ2-1
CASSATVNEQFF
>TRBV27|.|TRBJ2-5
CASSLRQASRETQYF
>TRBV28|.|TRBJ1-2
CASRGPGTGERSYGYTF
>TRBV29-1|.|TRBJ2-1
CSVRLAGGPYNEQFF
>TRBV7-8|.|TRBJ2-7
CASSLWVGLTHEQYF
>TRBV7-8|.|TRBJ1-5
CASSLAWTGGESAPQHF
>TRBV30|.|TRBJ2-1
CAWRALAGGSYNEQFF
>TRBV6-4|.|TRBJ2-5
CASRVGDHRETQYF
>TRBV6-5|.|TRBJ2-3
CASTSGAHTQYF
>TRBV6-6|.|TRBJ2-3
CASRPGTQHTDTQYF
>TRBV2|.|TRBJ2-7
CASNLEPSYEQYF
>TRBV2|.|TRBJ2-3
CASRGLTDTQYF